This TCR beta chain originates from a study of blood T cell repertoires in COVID-19. Across the whole study: There were acute and convalescent COVID-19 samples, and they came from the United States, Italy and Spain.

V trimming: 4 bases; J trimming: 5 bases; junction bases outside the gene matches: 10. There are 15 residues in the CDR3. Per the germline V gene, CDR1 is SGDLS and CDR2 is YYNGEE. The method was immunoSEQ multiplex PCR; TCRdb's version includes in-frame clones alone and lacks a portion of them. Of fewer than 250,000 clones in the sample, around 80% were seen once. The Seattle site enrolled patients during active infection and followed them longitudinally. Material: peripheral blood. This sequence joins TRBV9 and TRBJ2-3, with 7 bases aligning to TRBD2. The TCR was taken from a woman older than 75 with COVID-19, enrolled during active disease. The CDR3 nucleotides are TGTGCCAGCAGCCCTAGGGCTAGCGGAAGAGATACGCAGTATTTT. This translates into CASSPRASGRDTQYF.